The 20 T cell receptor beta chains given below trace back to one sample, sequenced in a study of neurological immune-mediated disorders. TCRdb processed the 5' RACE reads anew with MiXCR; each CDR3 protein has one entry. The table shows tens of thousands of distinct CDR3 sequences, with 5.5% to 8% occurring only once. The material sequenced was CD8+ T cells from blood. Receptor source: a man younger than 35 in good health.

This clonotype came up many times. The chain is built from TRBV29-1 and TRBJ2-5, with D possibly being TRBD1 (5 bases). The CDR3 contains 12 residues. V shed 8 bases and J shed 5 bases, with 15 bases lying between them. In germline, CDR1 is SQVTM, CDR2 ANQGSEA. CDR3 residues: CSIQGLIETQYF. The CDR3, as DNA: TGCAGCATTCAGGGTTTGATTGAGACCCAGTACTTC.

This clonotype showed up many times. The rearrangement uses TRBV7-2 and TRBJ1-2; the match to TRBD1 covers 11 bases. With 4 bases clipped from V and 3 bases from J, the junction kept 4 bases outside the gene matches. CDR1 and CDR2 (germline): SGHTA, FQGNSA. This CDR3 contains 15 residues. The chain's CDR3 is CASSWTGGADYGYTF. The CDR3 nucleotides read TGTGCCAGCAGCTGGACAGGGGGCGCCGACTATGGCTACACCTTC.

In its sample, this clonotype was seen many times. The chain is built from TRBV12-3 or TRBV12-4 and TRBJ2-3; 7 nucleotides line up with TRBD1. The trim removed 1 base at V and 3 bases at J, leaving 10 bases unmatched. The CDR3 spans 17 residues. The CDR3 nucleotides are TGTGCCAGCAGTTTAGGCCAAACGCGCAGGGGGACAGATACGCAGTATTTT. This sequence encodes CASSLGQTRRGTDTQYF.

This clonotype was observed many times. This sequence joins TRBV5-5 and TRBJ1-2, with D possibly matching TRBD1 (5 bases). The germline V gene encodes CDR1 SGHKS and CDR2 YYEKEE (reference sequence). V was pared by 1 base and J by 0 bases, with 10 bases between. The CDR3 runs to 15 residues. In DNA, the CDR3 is TGTGCCAGCAGCTTGCTCCTGGGGGCTAACTATGGCTACACCTTC. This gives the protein CASSLLLGANYGYTF.

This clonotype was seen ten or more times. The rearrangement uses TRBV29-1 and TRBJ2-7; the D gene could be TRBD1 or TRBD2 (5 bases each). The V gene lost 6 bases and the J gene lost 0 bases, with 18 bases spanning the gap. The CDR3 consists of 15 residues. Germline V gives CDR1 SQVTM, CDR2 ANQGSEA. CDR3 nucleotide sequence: TGCAGCGTCCTTTCGTATGGGACGGTCTCCTACGAGCAGTACTTC. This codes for CSVLSYGTVSYEQYF.

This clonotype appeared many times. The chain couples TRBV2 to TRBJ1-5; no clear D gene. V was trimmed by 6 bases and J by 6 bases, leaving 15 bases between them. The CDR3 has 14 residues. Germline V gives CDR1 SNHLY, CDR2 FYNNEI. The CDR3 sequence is CASRFEGYGQPQHF. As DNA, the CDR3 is TGTGCCAGCAGGTTCGAGGGTTACGGTCAGCCCCAGCATTTT.

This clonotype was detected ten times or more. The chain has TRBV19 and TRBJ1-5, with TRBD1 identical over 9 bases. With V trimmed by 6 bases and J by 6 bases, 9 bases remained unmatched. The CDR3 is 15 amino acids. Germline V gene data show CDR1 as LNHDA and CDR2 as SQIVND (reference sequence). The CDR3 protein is CASRSGQGFSQPQHF. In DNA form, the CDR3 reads TGTGCCAGTAGATCGGGACAGGGTTTCTCTCAGCCCCAGCATTTT. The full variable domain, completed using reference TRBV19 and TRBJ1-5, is DGGITQSPKYLFRKEGQNVTLSCEQNLNHDAMYWYRQDPGQGLRLIYYSQIVNDFQKGDIAEGYSVSREKKESFPLTVTSAQKNPTAFYLCASRSGQGFSQPQHFGDGTRLSIL.

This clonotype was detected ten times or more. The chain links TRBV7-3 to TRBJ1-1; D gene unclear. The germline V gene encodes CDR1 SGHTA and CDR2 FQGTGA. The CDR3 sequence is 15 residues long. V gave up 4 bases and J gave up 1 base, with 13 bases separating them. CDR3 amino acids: CASSSLPGGNTEAFF. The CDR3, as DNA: TGTGCCAGCAGCTCGCTGCCCGGTGGGAACACTGAAGCTTTCTTT.

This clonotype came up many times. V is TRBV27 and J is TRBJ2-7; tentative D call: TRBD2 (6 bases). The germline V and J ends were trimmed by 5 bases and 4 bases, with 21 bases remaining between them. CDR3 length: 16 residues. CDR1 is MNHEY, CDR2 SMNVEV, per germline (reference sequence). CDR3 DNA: TGTGCCAGCAGTGACTCGGGACTTGTGGCAAGGTACGAGCAGTACTTC. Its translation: CASSDSGLVARYEQYF.

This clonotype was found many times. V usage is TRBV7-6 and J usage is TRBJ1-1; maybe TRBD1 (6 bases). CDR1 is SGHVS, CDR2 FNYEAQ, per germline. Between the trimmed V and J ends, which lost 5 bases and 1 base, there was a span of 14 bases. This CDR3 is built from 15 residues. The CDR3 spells CASSAFGTPNTEAFF. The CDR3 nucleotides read TGTGCCAGCAGCGCCTTTGGGACACCGAACACTGAAGCTTTCTTT.

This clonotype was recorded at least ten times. The CDR3 nucleotides read TGTGCCAGCAGTAGGGCCGCGCCTGAAGCTTTCTTT. It codes for CASSRAAPEAFF. The chain employs TRBV7-9 and TRBJ1-1; D is uncertain. The germline V gene has CDR1 SEHNR and CDR2 FQNEAQ (reference sequence). V lost 6 bases and J lost 6, with 11 bases in between. The CDR3 is 12 residues long.

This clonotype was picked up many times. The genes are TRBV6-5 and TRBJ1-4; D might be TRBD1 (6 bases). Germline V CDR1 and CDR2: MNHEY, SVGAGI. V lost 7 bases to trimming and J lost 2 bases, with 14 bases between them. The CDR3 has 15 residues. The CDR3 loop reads CASTSSQGTNEKLFF. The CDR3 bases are TGTGCCAGCACCTCATCCCAGGGGACTAATGAAAAACTGTTTTTT.

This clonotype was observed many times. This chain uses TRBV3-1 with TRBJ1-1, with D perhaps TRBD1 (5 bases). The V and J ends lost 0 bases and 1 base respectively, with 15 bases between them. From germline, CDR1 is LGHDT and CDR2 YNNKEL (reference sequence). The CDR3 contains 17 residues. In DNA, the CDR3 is TGTGCCAGCAGCCAAGAAGTCTTAGCAGGGTCGAACACTGAAGCTTTCTTT. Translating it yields CASSQEVLAGSNTEAFF.

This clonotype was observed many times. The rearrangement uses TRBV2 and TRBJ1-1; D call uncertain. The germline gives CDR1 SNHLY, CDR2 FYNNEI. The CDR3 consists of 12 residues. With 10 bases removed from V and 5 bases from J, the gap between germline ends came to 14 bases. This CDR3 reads CATPARPTEAFF. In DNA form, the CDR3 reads TGTGCCACACCTGCGAGGCCAACTGAAGCTTTCTTT.

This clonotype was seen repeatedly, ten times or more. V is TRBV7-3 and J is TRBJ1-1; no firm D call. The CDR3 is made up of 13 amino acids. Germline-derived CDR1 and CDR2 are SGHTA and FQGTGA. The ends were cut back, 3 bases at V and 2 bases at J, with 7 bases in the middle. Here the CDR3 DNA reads TGTGCCAGCAGCTTTTCCGGAAACACTGAAGCTTTCTTT. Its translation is CASSFSGNTEAFF.

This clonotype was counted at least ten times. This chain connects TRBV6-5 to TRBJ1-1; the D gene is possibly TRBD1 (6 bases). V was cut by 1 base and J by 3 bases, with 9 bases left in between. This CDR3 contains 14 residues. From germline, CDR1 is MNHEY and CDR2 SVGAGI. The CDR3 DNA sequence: TGTGCCAGCAGTTACTTCACAGGGTACACTGAAGCTTTCTTT. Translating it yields CASSYFTGYTEAFF.

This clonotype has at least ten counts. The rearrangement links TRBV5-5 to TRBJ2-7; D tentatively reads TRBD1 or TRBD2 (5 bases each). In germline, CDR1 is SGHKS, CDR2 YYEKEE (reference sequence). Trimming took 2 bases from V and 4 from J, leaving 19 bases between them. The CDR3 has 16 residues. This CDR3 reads CASSLESTVGGYEQYF. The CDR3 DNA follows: TGTGCCAGCAGCTTAGAATCGACAGTTGGGGGATACGAGCAGTACTTC.

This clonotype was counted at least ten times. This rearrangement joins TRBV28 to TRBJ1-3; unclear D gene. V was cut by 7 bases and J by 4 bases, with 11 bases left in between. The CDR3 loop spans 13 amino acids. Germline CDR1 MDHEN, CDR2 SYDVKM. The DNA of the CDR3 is TGTGCCAGCACATGGGTTTACGGAAACACCATATATTTT. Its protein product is CASTWVYGNTIYF.

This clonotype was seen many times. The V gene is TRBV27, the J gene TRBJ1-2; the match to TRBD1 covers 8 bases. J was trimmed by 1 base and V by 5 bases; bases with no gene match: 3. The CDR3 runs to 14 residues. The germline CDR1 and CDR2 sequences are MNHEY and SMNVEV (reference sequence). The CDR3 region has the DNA TGTGCCAGCAGTGGACAGGGCAATAACTATGGCTACACCTTC. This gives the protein CASSGQGNNYGYTF.

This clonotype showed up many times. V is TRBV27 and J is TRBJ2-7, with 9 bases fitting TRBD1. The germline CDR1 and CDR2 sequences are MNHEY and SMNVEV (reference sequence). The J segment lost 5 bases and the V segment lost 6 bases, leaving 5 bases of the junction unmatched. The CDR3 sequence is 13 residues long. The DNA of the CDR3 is TGTGCCAGCAGGGGACAGGGTATGGACGAGCAGTACTTC. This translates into CASRGQGMDEQYF.